These 5 T cell receptor beta chains share one sample of origin, sequenced in a study of T-cell reconstitution after alpha-beta-depleted transplantation in children. Unique molecular identifiers were incorporated during preparation of the TCRbeta library. MiXCR was run by TCRdb on the PCR reads, yielding one entry per CDR3 protein. Among about 460,000 distinct CDR3 sequences listed, around 12% were seen once. The starting material was PBMCs from the stem cell graft donor, obtained from the stem cell graft. The receptor source for this set is a human donor who donated a stem cell graft to a child with combined immunodeficiency.

The V and J genes are TRBV5-1 and TRBJ2-2; D ambiguous. V was trimmed by 6 bases and J by 0 bases, leaving 9 bases between them. The CDR3 extends over 14 amino acids. Per germline, CDR1 SGHRS and CDR2 YFSETQ. The CDR3 protein is CASMSAPNTGELFF. As DNA, the CDR3 is TGCGCCAGCATGTCGGCCCCGAACACCGGGGAGCTGTTTTTT.

V gene TRBV15 combines with J gene TRBJ1-2, with D tentatively TRBD1 (5 bases). The CDR3 length is 15 residues. CDR1 LNHNV and CDR2 YYDKDF come from the germline V gene (reference sequence). Trimming took 0 bases from V and 7 from J, leaving 15 bases between them. The CDR3 region is CATSRDSWQGSGYTF. In DNA, the CDR3 is TGTGCCACCAGCAGAGATAGTTGGCAGGGCAGTGGCTACACCTTC.

This clonotype was detected only a few times. This sequence joins TRBV4-3 and TRBJ2-3, with D unclear. CDR3 length: 17 residues. V dropped 0 bases and J dropped 2 bases, with 15 bases sitting between them. CDR1 and CDR2 from the germline V gene are LGHNA and YSLEER. CDR3 sequence: CASSQDLGLRDTDTQYF. The CDR3 DNA sequence: TGCGCCAGCAGCCAAGATCTAGGGCTCCGTGACACAGATACGCAGTATTTT.

The CDR3: CSAIPDKRLFQGEQYF. The DNA of the CDR3 is TGCAGTGCTATCCCCGATAAACGACTGTTTCAGGGGGAGCAGTACTTC. The gene calls are TRBV20-1 and TRBJ2-7; possible D gene TRBD1, 6 bases. The V gene's germline CDR1 is DFQATT and CDR2 SNEGSKA (reference sequence). Between the trimmed V and J ends, which lost 4 bases and 7 bases, there was a span of 26 bases. The CDR3 totals 16 residues.

The rearrangement joins TRBV20-1 to TRBJ1-6, with 10 positions matching TRBD1. This CDR3 has 13 residues. The ends lost 7 bases at V and 7 bases at J; junction bases unmatched: 4. The germline CDR1 and CDR2 sequences are DFQATT and SNEGSKA (reference sequence). The CDR3 is CSGQGAWNSPLHF. The CDR3 nucleotides are TGCAGTGGACAGGGGGCTTGGAATTCACCCCTCCACTTT.